A selection of T cell receptor beta chains follows, all from one sample in a study of cytomegalovirus exposure and HLA in healthy donors. The data were produced by immunoSEQ multiplex PCR, yet TCRdb's version contains in-frame clones alone and is incomplete. The sample gives some 180,000 clones, just over 75% of which show up once; roughly 3.7% is in the top ten. Sequenced material: PBMCs. The source is a woman aged 55 to 70 in good health and CMV-seropositive. The CDR3 runs from the conserved cysteine through the conserved F or W. A D gene is named only where the DNA matches it firmly. Clone size, where shown, is once, few, many, or a class for clones that have expanded.

>NA|TRBJ1-5|TRBV19|TRBD1
TGTGCCAGTAGTATCCCCACAGGGGCCCGTCTGCATTTT
CASSIPTGARLHF
>NA|TRBJ2-3|TRBV5-6|NA
TGTGCCAGCAGCTTGAGGGGGGGGACTAGCACAGATACGCAGTATTTT
CASSLRGGTSTDTQYF
>NA|TRBJ2-2|TRBV27|NA
TGTGCCAGCAGTTTATTGGCCAACACCGGGGAGCTGTTTTTT
CASSLLANTGELFF
>NA|TRBJ2-3|TRBV9|TRBD2
TGTGCCAGCAGCGTAAAGGCGGGAGCCCTTAGCACAGATACGCAGTATTTT
CASSVKAGALSTDTQYF
>NA|TRBJ1-1|TRBV30|NA
TGTGCCTGGAGCCCCCTGGCAGGGAGGGAGACTGAAGCTTTCTTT
CAWSPLAGRETEAFF
>NA|TRBJ2-1|TRBV1|NA
TGCACCAGCAGCCCAAGTTCCACGGACTCTATGGGCAATGAGCAGTTCTTC
CTSSPSSTDSMGNEQFF
>once|TRBJ2-2|TRBV7-9|NA
TGTGCCAGCAGCTTAGACAGGGCCACCGGGGAGCTGTTTTTT
CASSLDRATGELFF
>NA|TRBJ1-2|TRBV6-5|NA
TGTGCCAGCAGTTACCTCGGGACATTGGGAGACTATGGCTACACCTTC
CASSYLGTLGDYGYTF
>NA|TRBJ2-7|TRBV7-2|NA
TGTGCCAGCAGCTTAGGACTGCAGACCTCCTACGAGCAGTACTTC
CASSLGLQTSYEQYF
>NA|TRBJ2-7|TRBV7-3|TRBD2
TGTGCCAGCAGCTTCCAGGCGGGGGGGCGGGACGAGCAGTACTTC
CASSFQAGGRDEQYF
>NA|TRBJ2-2|TRBV11-3|NA
TGTGCCAGCAGCCCAGACACCGGGGAGCTGTTTTTT
CASSPDTGELFF
>NA|TRBJ2-7|TRBV19|TRBD2
TGTGCCAGTAGTCCCTATGCCCTAGGACTAGCGGGAGCAACCCACGAGCAGTACTTC
CASSPYALGLAGATHEQYF
>NA|TRBJ2-5|TRBV28|NA
TGTGCCAGCAGGCAGGGTGGGGAGACCCAGTACTTC
CASRQGGETQYF
>NA|TRBJ2-1|TRBV7-3|TRBD1
TGTGCCAGCAGCTTACGAGGGACAGGGGAGGACAATGAGCAGTTCTTC
CASSLRGTGEDNEQFF
>NA|TRBJ2-1|TRBV7-9|TRBD2
TGTGCCAGCAGTTACAGCGGGGGTGAGCAGTTCTTC
CASSYSGGEQFF
>few|TRBJ1-5|TRBV28|NA
TGTGCCAGCAGTCCAACAGGGAACAACGGACAGCCCCAGCATTTT
CASSPTGNNGQPQHF
>NA|TRBJ1-2|TRBV5-1|TRBD1
TGCGCCAGCAGCGATAGACAGGGTTTTGGATACACCTTC
CASSDRQGFGYTF
>NA|TRBJ1-5|TRBV2|NA
TGTGCCAGCAGTGAAAATCAGGGAAGTCAGCCCCAGCATTTT
CASSENQGSQPQHF
>NA|TRBJ2-2|TRBV5-5|NA
TGTGCCAGCAGCTTGGCAGGGTTGGGTACCGGGGAGCTGTTTTTT
CASSLAGLGTGELFF
>few|TRBJ2-1|TRBV15|TRBD1
TGTGCCACCAGCAGACCCGCCGGACAGGACTACAATGAGCAGTTCTTC
CATSRPAGQDYNEQFF
>NA|TRBJ2-3|TRBV7-8|NA
TGTGCCAGCAGCTCGACTCTACCCACAGATACGCAGTATTTT
CASSSTLPTDTQYF
>NA|TRBJ1-2|TRBV28|NA
TGTGCCAGCAGTTTATCCCCCTCGACAGCCAACTATGGCTACACCTTC
CASSLSPSTANYGYTF
>NA|TRBJ1-5|TRBV2|NA
TGTGCCAGCAGTGTGGGCAGGGGTAACGGACAGCCCCAGCATTTT
CASSVGRGNGQPQHF
>NA|TRBJ2-1|TRBV5-1|NA
TGCGCCAGCAGCGTACAGGGTTCCTACAATGAGCAGTTCTTC
CASSVQGSYNEQFF
>NA|TRBJ2-1|TRBV18|TRBD1
TGTGCCAGCTCACCACATTACAGGGGATACAATGAGCAGTTCTTC
CASSPHYRGYNEQFF
>NA|TRBJ2-7|TRBV6-6|NA
TGTGCCAGCAGTTACTCAGGCGGAACCTACGAGCAGTACTTC
CASSYSGGTYEQYF
>NA|TRBJ1-4|TRBV5-6|TRBD1
TGTGCCAGCAGCTTGTTGAGGTCCGGGGGACAGGTTGATGAAAAACTGTTTTTT
CASSLLRSGGQVDEKLFF
>NA|TRBJ1-1|TRBV7-2|NA
TGTGCCAGCAGCCCACAGGGCTCCATGAACACTGAAGCCTTCTTT
CASSPQGSMNTEAFF
>NA|TRBJ1-1|TRBV5-4|NA
TGTGCCAGCAGCTGGGGGAGGGACGGCCGGGCTTTCTTT
CASSWGRDGRAFF
>NA|TRBJ1-5|TRBV28|TRBD1
TGTGCCAGCAGTTCGGGACAGGGTAGAACCCAGCATTTT
CASSSGQGRTQHF
>NA|TRBJ2-7|TRBV6-1|NA
TGTGCCAGCAGTGCTACAGGGGAGGACGAGCAGTACTTC
CASSATGEDEQYF
>few|TRBJ2-3|TRBV18|NA
TGTGCCAGCTCACCTCTTTTCGGCCCTAGAGCAGATACGCAGTATTTT
CASSPLFGPRADTQYF
>NA|TRBJ2-5|TRBV18|NA
TGTGCCAGCTCGCCAGGGGCCGAGACCCAGTACTTC
CASSPGAETQYF
>NA|TRBJ2-7|TRBV6-6|TRBD2
TGTGCCAGCAGTTCTAGCGGGGGGCCCGCCTACGAGCAGTACTTC
CASSSSGGPAYEQYF
>NA|TRBJ2-5|TRBV21-1|NA
TGTGCCAGCAGCAAAGCTGAGAGACAGACTCAAGAGACCCAGTACTTC
CASSKAERQTQETQYF
>NA|TRBJ2-2|TRBV11-2|TRBD1
TGTGCCAGCAGCAGGGACAGGAGTTCCACCGGGGAGCTGTTTTTT
CASSRDRSSTGELFF
>NA|TRBJ2-7|TRBV29-1|TRBD1
TGCAGCGCGACCCGGGACAGGGGAGAGCAGTACTTC
CSATRDRGEQYF
>NA|TRBJ2-5|TRBV5-1|TRBD1
TGCGCCAGCAGCAATAACCCCGGGACAGGGGGAGAGACCCAGTACTTC
CASSNNPGTGGETQYF
>NA|TRBJ2-7|TRBV29-1|TRBD1
TGCAGCGCATGGACAGGGGGCTCTTACGAGCAGTACTTC
CSAWTGGSYEQYF
>NA|TRBJ2-7|TRBV4-3|TRBD2
TGCGCCAGCAGCCCCATAGCGGGGGGGCTCGAGCAGTACTTC
CASSPIAGGLEQYF
>NA|TRBJ2-5|TRBV27|TRBD1
TGTGCCAGCAGAGAGAGACAGGGGGCCTTGGTTGAGACCCAGTACTTC
CASRERQGALVETQYF
>NA|TRBJ2-7|TRBV4-1|TRBD1
TGCGCCAGCAGCCAAGATAGACAGGGGGCCAGAAGTATAACAACCTACGAGCAGTACTTC
CASSQDRQGARSITTYEQYF
>once|TRBJ1-2|TRBV28|TRBD1
TGTGCCAGCAGTAGGACAGGGTATGGCTACACCTTC
CASSRTGYGYTF
>few|TRBJ1-2|TRBV7-9|TRBD1
TGTGCCAGCAGCTTAGACGGGACAGGGTACAACTATGGCTACACCTTC
CASSLDGTGYNYGYTF
>NA|TRBJ2-2|TRBV10-1|TRBD2
TGCGCCAGCAGTATATCGCTCGCGGGAGGGCTCAGGCCTCCGAACACCGGGGAGCTGTTTTTT
CASSISLAGGLRPPNTGELFF
>NA|TRBJ1-1|TRBV10-3|TRBD1
TGTGCCATCAGTGAACCTCAGGGGGCGTCGTTTATGAACACTGAAGCTTTCTTT
CAISEPQGASFMNTEAFF
>NA|TRBJ2-5|TRBV19|NA
TGTGCCAGTAGTATCCGCGGCCAAGAGACCCAGTACTTC
CASSIRGQETQYF
>NA|TRBJ2-2|TRBV28|TRBD1
TGTGCCAGCAGTGTGGGACAGGGGAACACCGGGGAGCTGTTTTTT
CASSVGQGNTGELFF
>NA|TRBJ1-2|TRBV4-2|TRBD1
TGTGCCAGCAGCCCTTCCGGACAGGGTCAGTCCTATGGCTACACCTTC
CASSPSGQGQSYGYTF